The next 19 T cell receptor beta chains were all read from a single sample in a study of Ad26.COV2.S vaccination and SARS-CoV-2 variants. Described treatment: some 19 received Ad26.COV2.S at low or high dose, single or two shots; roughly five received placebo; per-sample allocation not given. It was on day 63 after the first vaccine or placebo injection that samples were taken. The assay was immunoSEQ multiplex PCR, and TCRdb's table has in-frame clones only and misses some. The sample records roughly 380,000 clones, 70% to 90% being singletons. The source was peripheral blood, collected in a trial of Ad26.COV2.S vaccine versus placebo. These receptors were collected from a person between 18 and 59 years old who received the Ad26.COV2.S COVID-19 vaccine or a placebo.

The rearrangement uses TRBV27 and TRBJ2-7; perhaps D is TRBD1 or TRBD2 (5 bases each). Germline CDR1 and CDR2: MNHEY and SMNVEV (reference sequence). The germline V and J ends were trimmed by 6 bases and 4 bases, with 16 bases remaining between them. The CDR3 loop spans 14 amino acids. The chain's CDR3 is CASRLRDGLYEQYF. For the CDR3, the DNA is TGTGCCAGCAGGCTCAGGGACGGGCTTTACGAGCAGTACTTC.

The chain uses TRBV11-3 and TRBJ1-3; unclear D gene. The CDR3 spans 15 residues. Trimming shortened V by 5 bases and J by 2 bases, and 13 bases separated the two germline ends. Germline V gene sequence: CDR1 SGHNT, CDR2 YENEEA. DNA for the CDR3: TGTGCCAGCAGCAAAGATGGGATGGCTGGAAACACCATATATTTT. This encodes CASSKDGMAGNTIYF.

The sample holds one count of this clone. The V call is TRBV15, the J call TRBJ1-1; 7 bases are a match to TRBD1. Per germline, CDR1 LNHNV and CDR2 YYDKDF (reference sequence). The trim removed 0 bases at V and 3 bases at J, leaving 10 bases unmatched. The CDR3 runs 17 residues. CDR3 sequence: CATSREQETGDDTEAFF. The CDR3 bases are TGTGCCACCAGCAGAGAACAGGAAACAGGGGACGACACTGAAGCTTTCTTT.

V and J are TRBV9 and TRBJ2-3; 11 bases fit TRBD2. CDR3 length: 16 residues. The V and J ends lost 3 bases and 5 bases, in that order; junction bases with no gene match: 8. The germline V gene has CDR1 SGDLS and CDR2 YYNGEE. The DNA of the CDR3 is TGTGCCAGCAGCGAGACTAGCGGGGCGGCTCGAGATACGCAGTATTTT. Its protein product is CASSETSGAARDTQYF.

The CDR3 coding sequence is TGTGCCTGGAGTATGAGCCTCTCTTTTGGGTCTTTGGGGACCCAGTACTTC. The encoded protein is CAWSMSLSFGSLGTQYF. This sequence joins TRBV30 and TRBJ2-5; D is unclear. In germline, CDR1 is GTSNPN, CDR2 SVGIG (reference sequence). V lost 2 bases, J lost 7 bases, and 26 bases lay in between. CDR3 length: 17 amino acids.

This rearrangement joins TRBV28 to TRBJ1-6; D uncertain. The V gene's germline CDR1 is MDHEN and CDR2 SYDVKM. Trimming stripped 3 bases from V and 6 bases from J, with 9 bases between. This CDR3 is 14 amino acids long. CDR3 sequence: CASSLALGNSPLHF. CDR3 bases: TGTGCCAGCAGTTTGGCCTTGGGTAATTCACCCCTCCACTTT.

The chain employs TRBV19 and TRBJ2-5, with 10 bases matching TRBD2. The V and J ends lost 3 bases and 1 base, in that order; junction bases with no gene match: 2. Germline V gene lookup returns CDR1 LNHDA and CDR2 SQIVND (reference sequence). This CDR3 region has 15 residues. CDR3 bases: TGTGCCAGTAGTATGAGACTAGCGGGCCAAGAGACCCAGTACTTC. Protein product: CASSMRLAGQETQYF.

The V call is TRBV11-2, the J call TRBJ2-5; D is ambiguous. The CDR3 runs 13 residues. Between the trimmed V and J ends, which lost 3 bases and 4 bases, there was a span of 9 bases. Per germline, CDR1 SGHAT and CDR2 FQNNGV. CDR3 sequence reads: CASSLEDGETQYF. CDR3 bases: TGTGCCAGCAGCTTGGAAGACGGAGAGACCCAGTACTTC.

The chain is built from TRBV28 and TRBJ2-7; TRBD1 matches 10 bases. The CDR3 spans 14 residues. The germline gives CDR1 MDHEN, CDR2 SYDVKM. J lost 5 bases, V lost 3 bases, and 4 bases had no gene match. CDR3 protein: CASSLGGTGDEQYF. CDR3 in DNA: TGTGCCAGCAGTTTGGGGGGGACAGGGGACGAGCAGTACTTC. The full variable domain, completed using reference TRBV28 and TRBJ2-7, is DVKVTQSSRYLVKRTGEKVFLECVQDMDHENMFWYRQDPGLGLRLIYFSYDVKMKEKGDIPEGYSVSREKKERFSLILESASTNQTSMYLCASSLGGTGDEQYFGPGTRLTVT.

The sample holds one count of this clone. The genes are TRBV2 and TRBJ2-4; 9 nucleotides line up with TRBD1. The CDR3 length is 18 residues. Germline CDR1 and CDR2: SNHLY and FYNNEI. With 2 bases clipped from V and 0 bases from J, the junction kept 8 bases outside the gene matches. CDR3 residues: CASSERQGEELAKNIQYF. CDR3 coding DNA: TGTGCCAGCAGTGAACGACAGGGGGAAGAGCTAGCCAAAAACATTCAGTACTTC.

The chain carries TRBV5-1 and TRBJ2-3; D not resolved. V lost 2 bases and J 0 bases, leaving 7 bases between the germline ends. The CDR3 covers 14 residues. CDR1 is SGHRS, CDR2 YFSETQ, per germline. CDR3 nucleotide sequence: TGCGCCAGCAGCTTTAACCCAAGCACAGATACGCAGTATTTT. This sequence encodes CASSFNPSTDTQYF.

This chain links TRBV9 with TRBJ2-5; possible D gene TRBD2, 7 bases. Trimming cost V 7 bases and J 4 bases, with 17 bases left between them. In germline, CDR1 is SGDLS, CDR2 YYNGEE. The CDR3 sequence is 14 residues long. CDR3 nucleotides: TGTGCCAGCGGAGGGGGGGCCCGGAGAGAGACCCAGTACTTC. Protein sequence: CASGGGARRETQYF. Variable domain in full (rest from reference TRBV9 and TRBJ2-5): DSGVTQTPKHLITATGQRVTLRCSPRSGDLSVYWYQQSLDQGLQFLIQYYNGEERAKGNILERFSAQQFPDLHSELNLSSLELGDSALYFCASGGGARRETQYFGPGTRLLVL.

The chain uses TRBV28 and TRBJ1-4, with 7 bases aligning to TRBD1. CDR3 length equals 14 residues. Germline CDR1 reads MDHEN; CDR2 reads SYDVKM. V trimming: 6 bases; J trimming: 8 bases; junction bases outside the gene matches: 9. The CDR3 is CASRPGGFEEKLFF. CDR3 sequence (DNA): TGTGCCAGCAGACCAGGGGGTTTTGAGGAAAAACTGTTTTTT.

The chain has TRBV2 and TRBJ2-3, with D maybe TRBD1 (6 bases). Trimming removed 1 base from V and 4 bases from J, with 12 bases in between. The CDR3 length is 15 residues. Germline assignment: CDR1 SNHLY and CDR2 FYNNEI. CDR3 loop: CASSEEQGWPDTQYF. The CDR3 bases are TGTGCCAGCAGTGAAGAGCAGGGGTGGCCAGATACGCAGTATTTT.

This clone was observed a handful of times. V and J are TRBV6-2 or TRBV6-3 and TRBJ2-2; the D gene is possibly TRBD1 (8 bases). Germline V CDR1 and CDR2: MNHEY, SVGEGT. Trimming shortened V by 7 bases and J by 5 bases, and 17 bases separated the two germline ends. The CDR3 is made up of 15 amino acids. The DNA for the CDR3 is TGTGCCAGCACCCCGGGGGGACAGGATACCGGGGAGCTGTTTTTT. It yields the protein CASTPGGQDTGELFF.

The CDR3, as DNA: TGTGCCAGCAGCGGACTCGACAGCTCCTACGAGCAGTACTTC. Its protein is CASSGLDSSYEQYF. The genes are TRBV5-6 and TRBJ2-7, with D perhaps matching TRBD1 or TRBD2 (5 bases each). The CDR3 is 14 residues long. Germline V CDR1 and CDR2: SGHDT, YYEEEE. Trimming took off 4 bases at V and 0 bases at J, with 11 bases between the two ends.

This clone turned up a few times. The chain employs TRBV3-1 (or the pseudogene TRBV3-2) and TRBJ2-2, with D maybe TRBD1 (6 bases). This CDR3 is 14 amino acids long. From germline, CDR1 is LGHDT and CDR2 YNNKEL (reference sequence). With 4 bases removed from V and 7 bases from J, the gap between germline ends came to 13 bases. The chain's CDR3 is CASSRRGDGGELFF. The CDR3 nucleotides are TGTGCCAGCAGCCGCAGGGGAGATGGCGGGGAGCTGTTTTTT.

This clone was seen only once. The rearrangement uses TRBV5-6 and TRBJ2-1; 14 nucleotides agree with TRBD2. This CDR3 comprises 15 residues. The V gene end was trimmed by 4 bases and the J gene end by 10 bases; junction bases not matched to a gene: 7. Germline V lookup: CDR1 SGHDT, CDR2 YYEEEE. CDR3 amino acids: CASSVTSGGAREQFF. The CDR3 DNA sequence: TGTGCCAGCAGCGTGACTAGCGGGGGGGCTCGGGAGCAGTTCTTC.

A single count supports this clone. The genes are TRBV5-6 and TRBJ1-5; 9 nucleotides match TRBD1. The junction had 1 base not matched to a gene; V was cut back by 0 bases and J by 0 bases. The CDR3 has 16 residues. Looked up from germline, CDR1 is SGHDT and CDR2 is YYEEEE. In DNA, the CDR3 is TGTGCCAGCAGCTTGGGGACAGGGGATAGCAATCAGCCCCAGCATTTT. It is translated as CASSLGTGDSNQPQHF.